These 28 T cell receptor beta chains were sequenced from one sample in a study of cytomegalovirus exposure and HLA in healthy donors. PCR primers comprised 60 Vbeta and 13 Jbeta primers. Sequenced by immunoSEQ multiplex PCR; TCRdb stores in-frame clones only, minus some. The sample includes some 130,000 clones, around 63% seen only once; the top ten take 1.5% to 2%. Material: PBMCs. These receptor sequences come from a human donor in good health.

The chain links TRBV9 to TRBJ2-1; TRBD2 matches at 7 bases. Losses at the gene ends were 4 bases for V and 1 base for J; bases not matched to a gene: 8. The CDR3 runs to 16 residues. Germline CDR1 reads SGDLS; CDR2 reads YYNGEE. The CDR3 protein is CASSLSGISSYNEQFF. CDR3 nucleotides: TGTGCCAGCAGCCTAAGCGGGATTTCTTCCTACAATGAGCAGTTCTTC. Complete variable domain (other parts from reference TRBV9 and TRBJ2-1): DSGVTQTPKHLITATGQRVTLRCSPRSGDLSVYWYQQSLDQGLQFLIQYYNGEERAKGNILERFSAQQFPDLHSELNLSSLELGDSALYFCASSLSGISSYNEQFFGPGTRLTVL.

The chain joins TRBV19 to TRBJ2-7; 7 bases map to TRBD1. This CDR3 is 15 amino acids long. Per germline, CDR1 LNHDA and CDR2 SQIVND (reference sequence). Trimming took 2 bases from V and 2 from J; bases not matched to a gene: 6. The CDR3, as DNA: TGTGCCAGTAGTATATCTGACAGGGCTCCCTACGAGCAGTACTTC. Protein product: CASSISDRAPYEQYF.

The chain employs TRBV5-1 and TRBJ2-1; no clear D gene. With 1 base removed from V and 7 bases from J, the gap between germline ends came to 3 bases. The CDR3 is 11 amino acids. Germline values: CDR1 SGHRS, CDR2 YFSETQ. CDR3 sequence: CASSLRNEQFF. CDR3 bases: TGCGCCAGCAGCTTGCGTAATGAGCAGTTCTTC. The full variable domain, in which reference TRBV5-1 and TRBJ2-1 provide the parts outside the CDR3, is KAGVTQTPRYLIKTRGQQVTLSCSPISGHRSVSWYQQTPGQGLQFLFEYFSETQRNKGNFPGRFSGRQFSNSRSEMNVSTLELGDSALYLCASSLRNEQFFGPGTRLTVL.

This clone has more than one count but fewer than ten. The chain has TRBV10-3 and TRBJ1-1, with D uncertain. The germline V gene has CDR1 ENHRY and CDR2 SYGVKD. CDR3 length: 12 residues. The germline V and J ends were trimmed by 7 bases and 6 bases, with 12 bases remaining between them. CDR3 loop: CAITGGAAEAFF. The CDR3 DNA sequence: TGTGCCATCACCGGCGGAGCAGCTGAAGCTTTCTTT.

V gene TRBV10-1 combines with J gene TRBJ2-7; tentative D call: TRBD1 (5 bases). Germline V lookup: CDR1 WNHNN, CDR2 SYGVQD (reference sequence). Deletions cut 10 bases from V and 2 bases from J, with 15 bases between. The CDR3 is made up of 13 amino acids. CDR3 residues: CATPIQAPYEQYF. DNA for the CDR3: TGCGCCACCCCAATACAGGCGCCCTACGAGCAGTACTTC.

The V and J genes are TRBV27 and TRBJ2-7; TRBD1 matches at 8 bases. V trimming: 4 bases; J trimming: 1 base; junction bases outside the gene matches: 15. From germline, CDR1 is MNHEY and CDR2 SMNVEV (reference sequence). The CDR3 sequence is 18 residues long. The CDR3 sequence is CASSSLGVRTGQSYEQYF. CDR3 sequence (DNA): TGTGCCAGCAGTTCCCTGGGGGTTAGGACAGGGCAGTCCTACGAGCAGTACTTC.

This clone was seen a handful of times. The rearrangement links TRBV28 to TRBJ2-7; 11 bases are shared with TRBD2. The CDR3 has 15 amino acids. Trimming removed 7 bases from V and 2 bases from J; junction bases left unmatched: 7. Germline assignment: CDR1 MDHEN and CDR2 SYDVKM. CDR3: CASISGLAGTYEQYF. The DNA of the CDR3 is TGTGCCAGCATCTCTGGACTAGCGGGCACCTACGAGCAGTACTTC.

The rearrangement links TRBV9 to TRBJ2-6; D is possibly TRBD2 (7 bases). Looked up from germline, CDR1 is SGDLS and CDR2 is YYNGEE. V lost 0 bases and J 2 bases, leaving 12 bases between the germline ends. The CDR3 is made up of 17 amino acids. CDR3 sequence reads: CASSVAGGAAGANVLTF. CDR3 nucleotides: TGTGCCAGCAGCGTAGCTGGGGGGGCAGCTGGGGCCAACGTCCTGACTTTC.

This clone was counted between two and nine times. This chain connects TRBV10-3 to TRBJ2-7; the match to TRBD2 covers 11 bases. CDR1 is ENHRY, CDR2 SYGVKD, per germline. The trim removed 2 bases at V and 5 bases at J, leaving 11 bases unmatched. This CDR3 is built from 17 residues. The CDR3 loop reads CAISETSGRTAWNEQYF. The DNA for the CDR3 is TGTGCCATCAGTGAGACTAGCGGGAGAACCGCGTGGAACGAGCAGTACTTC.

The CDR3 here is CASRTGTSGYEQYF. CDR3 nucleotides: TGCGCCAGCAGGACCGGGACTAGCGGTTACGAGCAGTACTTC. V gene TRBV5-1 combines with J gene TRBJ2-7, with 11 nucleotides matching TRBD2. The trim removed 5 bases at V and 4 bases at J, leaving 5 bases unmatched. CDR1 is SGHRS, CDR2 YFSETQ, per germline. This CDR3 has 14 amino acids.

This chain connects TRBV15 to TRBJ2-7, with D hard to call. The V end lost 0 bases, the J end lost 2 bases, and 8 bases lay between the germline ends. The CDR3 has 14 amino acids. CDR1 LNHNV and CDR2 YYDKDF come from the germline V gene (reference sequence). CDR3: CATSRDPGTYEQYF. As DNA, the CDR3 is TGTGCCACCAGCAGAGACCCAGGAACCTACGAGCAGTACTTC.

V gene TRBV13 combines with J gene TRBJ2-2, with 8 bases identical to TRBD1. The CDR3 contains 15 residues. CDR1 and CDR2 (germline): PRHDT, FYEKMQ (reference sequence). Trimming took 6 bases from V and 1 from J; bases not matched to a gene: 4. CDR3 region: CASRRGTGNTGELFF. The CDR3 bases are TGTGCCAGCAGACGGGGGACAGGGAACACCGGGGAGCTGTTTTTT.

This chain links TRBV23-1 with TRBJ2-5; 8 nucleotides agree with TRBD1. TRBV23-1 is reported as an ORF; its role is uncertain. The CDR3 sequence is 13 residues long. The V gene end was trimmed by 7 bases and the J gene end by 2 bases; junction bases not matched to a gene: 3. The CDR3 bases are TGCGCCAGCAATTACAGGGGGCAAGAGACCCAGTACTTC. Translation: CASNYRGQETQYF.

V gene TRBV5-4 combines with J gene TRBJ2-1, with 8 bases fitting TRBD2. V lost 1 base, J lost 2 bases, and 5 bases stayed unmatched. Germline lookup yields CDR1 SGHNT and CDR2 YYREEE (reference sequence). This CDR3 is built from 16 residues. CDR3 loop: CASSLPRGLAYNEQFF. Written as DNA, the CDR3 is TGTGCCAGCAGCTTGCCGAGGGGACTAGCCTACAATGAGCAGTTCTTC.

This clone was detected a few times. The rearrangement links TRBV27 to TRBJ1-4; 9 nucleotides match TRBD1. Trimming at V came to 6 bases and at J to 5 bases, leaving 4 bases not matched to a gene. There are 14 residues in the CDR3. The germline V gene has CDR1 MNHEY and CDR2 SMNVEV (reference sequence). DNA of the CDR3: TGTGCCAGCAGCTCCGGGACAGGGAATGAAAAACTGTTTTTT. Encoded protein: CASSSGTGNEKLFF.

The chain links TRBV4-2 to TRBJ2-5, with D unresolved. The CDR3 is made up of 14 amino acids. V gave up 0 bases and J gave up 4 bases, with 9 bases separating them. Germline V gene lookup returns CDR1 LGHNA and CDR2 YNFKEQ. CDR3: CASSQDSRGETQYF. The CDR3 DNA is TGTGCCAGCAGCCAAGACTCTAGAGGAGAGACCCAGTACTTC.

The chain carries TRBV28 and TRBJ2-1; the match to TRBD2 covers 7 bases. The J segment lost 1 base and the V segment lost 5 bases, leaving 11 bases of the junction unmatched. Per germline, CDR1 MDHEN and CDR2 SYDVKM. This CDR3 has 17 amino acids. CDR3 sequence (DNA): TGTGCCAGCAGTCCGCGTTGGCGGGAGTATTCCTACAATGAGCAGTTCTTC. Translation gives CASSPRWREYSYNEQFF.

This chain connects TRBV27 to TRBJ2-2, with D tentatively TRBD2 (6 bases). The V end was cut by 11 bases, the J end by 6 bases, with 7 bases between. The CDR3 spans 10 residues. Germline V CDR1 and CDR2: MNHEY, SMNVEV (reference sequence). CDR3 amino acids: CASGAGELFF. Here the CDR3 DNA reads TGTGCCTCGGGGGCCGGGGAGCTGTTTTTT.

V gene TRBV11-3 combines with J gene TRBJ2-5, with TRBD1 matching 10 bases. The germline CDR1 and CDR2 sequences are SGHNT and YENEEA. V trimming: 1 base; J trimming: 4 bases; junction bases outside the gene matches: 0. This CDR3 is 14 amino acids long. CDR3 sequence reads: CASSLGTGGETQYF. The DNA for the CDR3 is TGTGCCAGCAGCTTAGGGACAGGGGGAGAGACCCAGTACTTC.

This clone appeared a few times. The sample holds other DNA sequences that translate to the same CDR3. The chain uses TRBV7-8 and TRBJ2-3; D perhaps matches TRBD2 (5 bases). Germline V lookup: CDR1 SGHVS, CDR2 FQNEAQ. Trimming stripped 5 bases from V and 0 bases from J, with 6 bases between. This CDR3 contains 13 residues. CDR3 sequence (DNA): TGTGCCAGCAGCCGCGGGAGCACAGATACGCAGTATTTT. It encodes CASSRGSTDTQYF.

The rearrangement links TRBV28 to TRBJ2-3, with 7 bases fitting TRBD2. Germline loops: CDR1 MDHEN, CDR2 SYDVKM. V shed 4 bases, J shed 5 bases, and the junction held 12 bases outside the gene matches. The CDR3 sequence is 16 residues long. As DNA, the CDR3 is TGTGCCAGCAGTTCCCAAACGGGAGGAGAGGGAGATACGCAGTATTTT. Encoded protein: CASSSQTGGEGDTQYF.

The chain employs TRBV6-1 and TRBJ2-5; tentatively, D is TRBD2 (6 bases). The germline V gene has CDR1 MNHNS and CDR2 SASEGT. There are 14 residues in the CDR3. The ends were cut back, 4 bases at V and 4 bases at J, with 13 bases in the middle. The CDR3 sequence: CASSVGGVGETQYF. The CDR3 bases are TGTGCCAGCAGTGTTGGAGGGGTAGGAGAGACCCAGTACTTC.

Only a few counts were recorded for this clone. This chain joins TRBV5-6 and TRBJ2-3; 7 positions agree with TRBD1. Germline lookup yields CDR1 SGHDT and CDR2 YYEEEE. This CDR3 has 16 residues. J was trimmed by 5 bases and V by 1 base; bases with no gene match: 10. CDR3 loop: CASSLRYDRVIDTQYF. CDR3 coding DNA: TGTGCCAGCAGCTTGAGGTACGACAGGGTGATAGATACGCAGTATTTT.

The V gene is TRBV9, the J gene TRBJ2-7; maybe TRBD1 (6 bases). The V and J ends lost 3 bases and 0 bases respectively, with 13 bases between them. This CDR3 is built from 15 residues. Germline CDR1 SGDLS, CDR2 YYNGEE. The CDR3 DNA reads TGTGCCAGCAGCGAGGACCGGGACAACTCCTACGAGCAGTACTTC. Its protein is CASSEDRDNSYEQYF.

The CDR3 sequence is CASSSGTSRVNEQFF. The CDR3 DNA follows: TGTGCCAGCAGCTCCGGGACTAGCAGAGTCAATGAGCAGTTCTTC. V gene TRBV7-6 combines with J gene TRBJ2-1; 9 nucleotides line up with TRBD2. CDR3 length: 15 residues. The junction had 7 bases not matched to a gene; V was cut back by 4 bases and J by 6 bases. Looked up from germline, CDR1 is SGHVS and CDR2 is FNYEAQ.

The chain is built from TRBV5-1 and TRBJ2-7, with 9 bases aligning to TRBD2. The germline V gene encodes CDR1 SGHRS and CDR2 YFSETQ. The CDR3 runs 16 residues. After removal of 0 bases from V and 0 bases from J, the junction contained 4 bases not matched to a gene. The CDR3 DNA follows: TGCGCCAGCAGCTTGGACGGGACTAGCAACTCCTACGAGCAGTACTTC. It translates to CASSLDGTSNSYEQYF.

The V and J genes are TRBV7-9 and TRBJ2-3; D not resolved. V was cut by 1 base and J by 5 bases, with 16 bases left in between. The CDR3 length is 16 residues. Germline CDR1 and CDR2: SEHNR and FQNEAQ (reference sequence). In DNA, the CDR3 is TGTGCCAGCAGCTTAGTTTTTATGTACTACATAGATACGCAGTATTTT. Translated: CASSLVFMYYIDTQYF.

The rearrangement joins TRBV5-4 to TRBJ2-5; the D gene is possibly TRBD2 (5 bases). Germline-derived CDR1 and CDR2 are SGHNT and YYREEE (reference sequence). V shed 6 bases and J shed 7 bases, with 19 bases lying between them. The CDR3 contains 14 residues. The CDR3 is CASTLGSASGTQYF. The CDR3 DNA follows: TGTGCCAGCACCCTGGGGAGCGCCTCAGGGACCCAGTACTTC.